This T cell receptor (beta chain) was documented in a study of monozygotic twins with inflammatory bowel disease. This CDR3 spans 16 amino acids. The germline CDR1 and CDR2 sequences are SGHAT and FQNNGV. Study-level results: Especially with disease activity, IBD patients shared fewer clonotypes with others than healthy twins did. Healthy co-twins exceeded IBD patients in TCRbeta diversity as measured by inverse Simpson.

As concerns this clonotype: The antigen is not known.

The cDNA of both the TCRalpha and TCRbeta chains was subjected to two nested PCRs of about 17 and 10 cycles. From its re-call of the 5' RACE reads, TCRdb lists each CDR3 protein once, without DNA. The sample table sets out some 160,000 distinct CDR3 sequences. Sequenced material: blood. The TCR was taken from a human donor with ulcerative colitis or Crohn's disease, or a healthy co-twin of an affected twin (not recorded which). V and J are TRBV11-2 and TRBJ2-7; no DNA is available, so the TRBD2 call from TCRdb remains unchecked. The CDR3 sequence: CASSGRSGRSLYEQYF.